These 22 T cell receptor beta chains were sequenced from one sample in a study of blood T cell repertoires in COVID-19. Measured with immunoSEQ multiplex PCR; TCRdb has only the in-frame clones, and not every one. This table holds approximately 190,000 clones, roughly nine tenths found once. The sequencing input was PBMCs or T cells enriched from blood (not recorded which). The receptors come from a woman in her thirties or forties in a cohort exposed to, infected with or recovered from COVID-19 (not recorded which).

This chain joins TRBV2 and TRBJ2-6; 8 nucleotides match TRBD1. Germline-derived CDR1 and CDR2 are SNHLY and FYNNEI. Trimming at V came to 2 bases and at J to 1 base, leaving 4 bases not matched to a gene. The length of the CDR3 is 17 residues. The CDR3 DNA follows: TGTGCCAGCAGTGAAACAGGGGGGTGGTCTGGGGCCAACGTCCTGACTTTC. Translated: CASSETGGWSGANVLTF.

The chain uses TRBV10-3 and TRBJ1-1; a weak D match, TRBD1 (5 bases). The germline V and J ends were trimmed by 4 bases and 4 bases, with 16 bases remaining between them. The CDR3 runs to 15 residues. Germline V CDR1 and CDR2: ENHRY, SYGVKD. CDR3 sequence (DNA): TGTGCCATCAGTGGTAATCCAGGGTCCGGCACTGAAGCTTTCTTT. Its protein product is CAISGNPGSGTEAFF.

The chain links TRBV7-9 to TRBJ1-2, with 8 bases aligning to TRBD1. V shed 4 bases, J shed 4 bases, and the junction held 8 bases outside the gene matches. This CDR3 is 15 amino acids long. Per germline, CDR1 SEHNR and CDR2 FQNEAQ (reference sequence). CDR3 coding DNA: TGTGCCAGCAGCTATACCGGGACAGGCCTCTATGGCTACACCTTC. Protein: CASSYTGTGLYGYTF.

The rearrangement uses TRBV7-2 and TRBJ2-2; D might be TRBD2 (6 bases). CDR1 is SGHTA and CDR2 is FQGNSA in the germline V gene. The CDR3 runs 17 residues. V lost 6 bases and J lost 6, with 23 bases in between. CDR3 nucleotide sequence: TGTGCCAGCAGGTTTTACAAGACTAGTCCTTCTTCCGGGGAGCTGTTTTTT. It is translated as CASRFYKTSPSSGELFF.

A word on this clone: Other DNA sequences in the same sample also yield this CDR3. This chain uses TRBV2 with TRBJ1-1; no definite D call. Trimming left V 2 bases short and J 0 bases short, with 4 bases between. The germline CDR1 and CDR2 sequences are SNHLY and FYNNEI. This CDR3 is 13 amino acids long. The CDR3 protein is CASSETVNTEAFF. The CDR3, as DNA: TGTGCCAGCAGTGAAACAGTGAACACTGAAGCTTTCTTT.

The genes are TRBV7-6 and TRBJ2-3; a possible D gene is TRBD1 (5 bases). V was pared by 3 bases and J by 3 bases, with 13 bases between. CDR1 SGHVS and CDR2 FNYEAQ come from the germline V gene. This CDR3 has 15 amino acids. The DNA of the CDR3 is TGTGCCAGCAGCTTGTCCGTAAGGGGAACAGATACGCAGTATTTT. It encodes CASSLSVRGTDTQYF.

This chain links TRBV11-2 with TRBJ2-5, with 8 bases that match TRBD2. CDR1 is SGHAT and CDR2 is FQNNGV in the germline V gene. J lost 5 bases, V lost 5 bases, and 7 bases had no gene match. This CDR3 contains 14 residues. The chain's CDR3 is CASSRGVAGETQYF. CDR3 bases: TGTGCCAGCAGCCGCGGGGTAGCGGGGGAGACCCAGTACTTC.

The rearrangement uses TRBV27 and TRBJ1-5; 10 nucleotides agree with TRBD1. The V segment lost 4 bases and the J segment 4 bases; nucleotides outside the gene matches: 7. The germline V gene encodes CDR1 MNHEY and CDR2 SMNVEV (reference sequence). The CDR3 loop spans 16 amino acids. This CDR3 is CASSSSGTGENQPQHF. The CDR3, as DNA: TGTGCCAGCAGTTCATCCGGGACAGGGGAAAATCAGCCCCAGCATTTT.

J is TRBJ1-4 and V is TRBV7-8, with a possible D match to TRBD1 (5 bases). CDR1 and CDR2 from the germline V gene are SGHVS and FQNEAQ. Trimming removed 5 bases at V and 11 bases at J, with 18 bases between. This CDR3 has 14 amino acids. The CDR3 region has the DNA TGTGCCAGCAGCCCAGAGGCAGGGTCGAGGAAACTGTTTTTT. Translated: CASSPEAGSRKLFF.

The CDR3 bases are TGTGCCAGCAGTTACTCGACAGGGGTTGGCACTGAAGCTTTCTTT. Translating it yields CASSYSTGVGTEAFF. The V call is TRBV6-5, the J call TRBJ1-1; 8 bases map to TRBD1. The CDR3 spans 15 residues. Trimming removed 0 bases from V and 4 bases from J; junction bases left unmatched: 4. From germline, CDR1 is MNHEY and CDR2 SVGAGI.

This rearrangement joins TRBV5-4 to TRBJ1-1; D remains unclear. The germline CDR1 and CDR2 sequences are SGHNT and YYREEE (reference sequence). Trimming took off 2 bases at V and 3 bases at J, with 14 bases between the two ends. The CDR3 loop spans 15 amino acids. The CDR3 DNA follows: TGTGCCAGCAGCTTAAGTCGGGAAGGAGACACTGAAGCTTTCTTT. It codes for CASSLSREGDTEAFF.

The V call is TRBV9, the J call TRBJ1-3; D unclear. V was pared by 7 bases and J by 1 base, with 9 bases between. The CDR3 covers 13 residues. The germline V gene has CDR1 SGDLS and CDR2 YYNGEE. CDR3 nucleotides: TGTGCCAGCTCCGGAGGGTCTGGAAACACCATATATTTT. Translation: CASSGGSGNTIYF.

This clone was seen a single time. Other DNA sequences within the sample encode an identical CDR3. The chain carries TRBV5-1 and TRBJ2-5, with 8 bases lining up with TRBD1. V lost 0 bases, J lost 2 bases, and 6 bases stayed unmatched. In germline, CDR1 is SGHRS, CDR2 YFSETQ. This CDR3 is built from 16 residues. The CDR3 coding sequence is TGCGCCAGCAGCTTGGAGGGCAGGGGGCGGCAAGAGACCCAGTACTTC. It translates to CASSLEGRGRQETQYF.

This sequence joins TRBV7-8 and TRBJ2-2, with D maybe TRBD2 (5 bases). There are 14 residues in the CDR3. Germline-derived CDR1 and CDR2 are SGHVS and FQNEAQ. Trimming pared 8 bases from V and 9 bases from J, leaving 19 bases between. The CDR3, as DNA: TGTGCCAGCCAGTCGCAGCAGGAGGTGTGGGAGCTGTTTTTT. It codes for CASQSQQEVWELFF.

The chain is built from TRBV6-1 and TRBJ1-5, with D unresolved. CDR1 is MNHNS and CDR2 is SASEGT in the germline V gene. Trimming cost V 3 bases and J 6 bases, with 12 bases left between them. CDR3 length: 14 residues. The CDR3 coding sequence is TGTGCCAGCAGTGAGGGGAGGGAGGTTCAGCCCCAGCATTTT. Encoded protein: CASSEGREVQPQHF.

The chain uses TRBV29-1 and TRBJ2-5; tentatively, D is TRBD1 (6 bases). Per the germline V gene, CDR1 is SQVTM and CDR2 is ANQGSEA. V was clipped by 0 bases and J by 2 bases, with 16 bases between them. There are 16 residues in the CDR3. The CDR3 DNA reads as TGCAGCGTTGAAGATCTTCAGGACAGACCTCAAGAGACCCAGTACTTC. Its protein product is CSVEDLQDRPQETQYF.

This clone has only a few counts. Written as DNA, the CDR3 is TGTGCCAGCTGTACAACTAATGAAAAACTGTTTTTT. Its protein is CASCTTNEKLFF. This chain connects TRBV28 to TRBJ1-4; no clear D gene. There are 12 residues in the CDR3. V lost 8 bases and J 0 bases, leaving 4 bases between the germline ends. The V gene's germline CDR1 is MDHEN and CDR2 SYDVKM.

This clone was seen a handful of times. The CDR3 spells CASRAGDRSGNTIYF. The CDR3, as DNA: TGTGCCTCCAGGGCGGGGGATCGGTCTGGAAACACCATATATTTT. The chain employs TRBV7-9 and TRBJ1-3; a possible D gene is TRBD1 (5 bases). CDR3 size: 15 residues. V lost 11 bases to trimming and J lost 1 base, with 18 bases between them. In germline, CDR1 is SEHNR, CDR2 FQNEAQ (reference sequence).

This chain joins TRBV14 and TRBJ1-1; 7 nucleotides agree with TRBD1. The CDR3 extends over 15 amino acids. After removal of 1 base from V and 1 base from J, the junction contained 3 bases not matched to a gene. CDR1 is SGHDN and CDR2 is FVKESK in the germline V gene. The CDR3 DNA follows: TGTGCCAGCAGCCAAGTTGCAGGGGGGAACACTGAAGCTTTCTTT. This sequence encodes CASSQVAGGNTEAFF.

The CDR3 DNA reads TGTGCCAGCAACGAACAGGGGGTGATAAGTGAAGCTTTCTTT. This translates into CASNEQGVISEAFF. V gene TRBV9 combines with J gene TRBJ1-1; 8 nucleotides match TRBD1. Germline CDR1 and CDR2: SGDLS and YYNGEE. Unmatched junction bases numbered 11, after V lost 6 bases and J lost 7 bases. The length of the CDR3 is 14 residues.

The chain uses TRBV6-5 and TRBJ1-6; the D is unclear. Trimming removed 2 bases from V and 7 bases from J, with 9 bases in between. This CDR3 has 14 residues. Looked up from germline, CDR1 is MNHEY and CDR2 is SVGAGI. CDR3 amino acids: CASSYRQENSPLHF. The CDR3, as DNA: TGTGCCAGCAGTTACCGCCAGGAAAATTCACCCCTCCACTTT.

V usage is TRBV19 and J usage is TRBJ2-1, with 13 positions matching TRBD2. This CDR3 contains 15 residues. Per the germline V gene, CDR1 is LNHDA and CDR2 is SQIVND (reference sequence). J gave up 8 bases and V 5 bases, and 6 bases lay outside the gene matches. The CDR3 region has the DNA TGTGCCAGTAGTCCGGTTGGACTAGCGGGGGATGAGCAGTTCTTC. Translation: CASSPVGLAGDEQFF.